This T cell receptor (beta chain) originates from a study of response to subunit inactivated influenza vaccine. Germline CDR1 is DFQATT and CDR2 is SNEGSKA (reference sequence). This CDR3 contains 19 residues. V was clipped by 0 bases and J by 1 base; unmatched bases: 15. Findings and caveats of the study: There was a suggestion from the authors that each seasonal influenza vaccination recruits few new T cells.

TCRdb re-derived calls from the RT-PCR reads in MiXCR, one entry per CDR3 protein. The sample consists of some 500,000 distinct CDR3 sequences, roughly 27% of them appearing once. A remark on this clonotype: No antigen is known for it.

Sequenced here: CD4+ T cells sorted from PBMCs, sampled roughly 5 days after vaccination. V gene TRBV20-1 combines with J gene TRBJ2-5; 9 bases agree with TRBD2. This sequence originates from a man aged 50-59 years who received an inactivated influenza vaccine. The CDR3 sequence is CSARDWERVIAGAQETQYF. The CDR3 nucleotides read TGCAGTGCTAGAGATTGGGAGAGGGTAATAGCGGGAGCCCAAGAGACCCAGTACTTC.